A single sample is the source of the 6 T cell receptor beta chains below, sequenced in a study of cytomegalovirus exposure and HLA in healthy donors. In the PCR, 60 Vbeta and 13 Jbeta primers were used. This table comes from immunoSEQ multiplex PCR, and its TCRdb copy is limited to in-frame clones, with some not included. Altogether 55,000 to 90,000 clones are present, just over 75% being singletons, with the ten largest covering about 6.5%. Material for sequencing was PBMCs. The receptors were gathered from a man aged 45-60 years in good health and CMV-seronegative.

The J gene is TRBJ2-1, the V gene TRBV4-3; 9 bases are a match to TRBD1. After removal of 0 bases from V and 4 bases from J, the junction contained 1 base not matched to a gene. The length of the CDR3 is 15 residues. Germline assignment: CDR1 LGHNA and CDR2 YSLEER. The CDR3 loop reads CASSQDGTGYNEQFF. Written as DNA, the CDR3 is TGCGCCAGCAGCCAAGATGGGACAGGGTACAATGAGCAGTTCTTC.

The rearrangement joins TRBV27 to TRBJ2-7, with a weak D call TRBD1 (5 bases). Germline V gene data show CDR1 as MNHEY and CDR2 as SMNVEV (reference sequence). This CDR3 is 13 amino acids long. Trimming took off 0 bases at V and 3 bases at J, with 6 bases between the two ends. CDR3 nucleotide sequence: TGTGCCAGCAGTTTATCAGACAGCTACGAGCAGTACTTC. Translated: CASSLSDSYEQYF.

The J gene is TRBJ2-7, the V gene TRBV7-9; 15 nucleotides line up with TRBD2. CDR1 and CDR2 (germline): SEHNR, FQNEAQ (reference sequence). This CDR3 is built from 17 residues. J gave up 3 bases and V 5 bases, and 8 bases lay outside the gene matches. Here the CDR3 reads CASSPGTSGRSGYEQYF. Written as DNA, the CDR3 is TGTGCCAGCAGCCCGGGGACTAGCGGGAGGTCAGGCTACGAGCAGTACTTC.

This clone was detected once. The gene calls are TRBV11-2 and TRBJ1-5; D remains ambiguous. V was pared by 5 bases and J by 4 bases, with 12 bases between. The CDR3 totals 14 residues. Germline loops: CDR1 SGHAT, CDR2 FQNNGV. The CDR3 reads CASSNGRDNQPQHF. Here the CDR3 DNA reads TGTGCCAGCAGCAATGGACGGGATAATCAGCCCCAGCATTTT.

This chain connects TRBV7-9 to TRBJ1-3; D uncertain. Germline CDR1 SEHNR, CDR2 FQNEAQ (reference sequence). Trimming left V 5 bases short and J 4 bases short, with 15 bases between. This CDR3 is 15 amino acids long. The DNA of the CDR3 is TGTGCCAGCAGCCCGACGGACCCGGGAGGAAACACCATATATTTT. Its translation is CASSPTDPGGNTIYF.

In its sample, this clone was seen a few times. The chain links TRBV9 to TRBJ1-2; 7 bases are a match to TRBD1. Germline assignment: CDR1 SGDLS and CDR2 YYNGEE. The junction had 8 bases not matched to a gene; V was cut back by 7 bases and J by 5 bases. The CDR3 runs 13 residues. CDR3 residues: CASEGDSWYGYTF. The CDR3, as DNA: TGTGCCAGCGAAGGGGACAGTTGGTATGGCTACACCTTC.